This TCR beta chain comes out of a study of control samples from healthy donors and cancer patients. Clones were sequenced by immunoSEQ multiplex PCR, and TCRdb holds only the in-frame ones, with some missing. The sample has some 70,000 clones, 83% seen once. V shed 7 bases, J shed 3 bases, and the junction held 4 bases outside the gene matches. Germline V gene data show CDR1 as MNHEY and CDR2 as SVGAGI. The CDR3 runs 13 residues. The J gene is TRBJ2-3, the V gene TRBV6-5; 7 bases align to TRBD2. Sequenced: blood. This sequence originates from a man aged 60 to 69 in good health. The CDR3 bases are TGTGCCAGCAACCCGGGACTAACAGATACGCAGTATTTT. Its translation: CASNPGLTDTQYF.